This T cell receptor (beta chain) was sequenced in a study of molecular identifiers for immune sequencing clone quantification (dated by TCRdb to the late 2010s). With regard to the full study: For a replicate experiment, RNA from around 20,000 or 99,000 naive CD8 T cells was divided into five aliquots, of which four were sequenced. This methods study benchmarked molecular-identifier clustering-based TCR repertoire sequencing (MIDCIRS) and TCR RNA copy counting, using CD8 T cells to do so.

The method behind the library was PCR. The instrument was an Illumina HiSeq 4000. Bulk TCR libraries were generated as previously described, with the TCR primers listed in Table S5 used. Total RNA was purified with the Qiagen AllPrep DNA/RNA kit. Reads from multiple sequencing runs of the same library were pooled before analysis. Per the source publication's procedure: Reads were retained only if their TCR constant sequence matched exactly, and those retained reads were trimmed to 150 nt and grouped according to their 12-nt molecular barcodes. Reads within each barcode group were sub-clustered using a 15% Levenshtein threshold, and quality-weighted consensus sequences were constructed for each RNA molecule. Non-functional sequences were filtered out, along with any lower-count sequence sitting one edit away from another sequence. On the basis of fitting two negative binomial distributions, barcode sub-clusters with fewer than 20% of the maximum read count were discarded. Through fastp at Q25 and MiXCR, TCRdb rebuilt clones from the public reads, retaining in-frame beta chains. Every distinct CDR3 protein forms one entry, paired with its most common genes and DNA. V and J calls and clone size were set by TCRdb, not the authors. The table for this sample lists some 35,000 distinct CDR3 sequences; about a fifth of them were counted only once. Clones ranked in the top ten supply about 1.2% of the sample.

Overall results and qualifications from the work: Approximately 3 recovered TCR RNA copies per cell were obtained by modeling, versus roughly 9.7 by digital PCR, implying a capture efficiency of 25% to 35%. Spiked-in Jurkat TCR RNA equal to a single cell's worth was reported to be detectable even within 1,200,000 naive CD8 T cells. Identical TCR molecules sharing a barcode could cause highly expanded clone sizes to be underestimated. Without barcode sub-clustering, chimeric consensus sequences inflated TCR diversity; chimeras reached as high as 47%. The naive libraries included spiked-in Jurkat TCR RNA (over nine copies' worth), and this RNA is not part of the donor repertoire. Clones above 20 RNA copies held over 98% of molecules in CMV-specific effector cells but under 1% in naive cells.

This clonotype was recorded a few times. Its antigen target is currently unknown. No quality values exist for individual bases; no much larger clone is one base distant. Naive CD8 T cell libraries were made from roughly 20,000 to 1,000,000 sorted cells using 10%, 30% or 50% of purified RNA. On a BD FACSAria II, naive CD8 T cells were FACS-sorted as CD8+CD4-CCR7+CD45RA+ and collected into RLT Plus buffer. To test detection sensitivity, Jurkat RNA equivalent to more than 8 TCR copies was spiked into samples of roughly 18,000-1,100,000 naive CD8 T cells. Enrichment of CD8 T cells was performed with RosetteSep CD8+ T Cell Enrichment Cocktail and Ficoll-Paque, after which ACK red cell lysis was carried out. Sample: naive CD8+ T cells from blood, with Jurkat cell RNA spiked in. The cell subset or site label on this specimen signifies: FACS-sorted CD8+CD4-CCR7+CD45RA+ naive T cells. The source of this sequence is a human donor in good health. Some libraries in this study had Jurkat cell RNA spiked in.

Read as DNA, the sequence is TGCGCCAGCAGCCAAGGGGTTACGGGTAATGAGCAGTTCTTC. It specifies CASSQGVTGNEQFF. The V and J genes are TRBV4-3 and TRBJ2-1, with the D gene too uncertain to name. In the germline V gene, CDR1 corresponds to LGHNA and CDR2 to YSLEER. Taken from cysteine to phenylalanine, the CDR3 has 14 residues. CDR3 DNA only is kept here, 42 bases in frame from base 1. The V and J ends are trimmed by 1 base and 7 bases, leaving 11 bases between them.